These 14 T cell receptor beta chains originate from one sample sequenced in a study of OX40 agonist ivuxolimab in advanced cancers. TCRdb's table, derived via immunoSEQ multiplex PCR, lists solely in-frame clones and lacks some. The sample yields tens of thousands of clones, 88% seen once. This material consisted of CD4+ or CD8+ T cells sorted from blood, taken in a trial of the OX40 agonist ivuxolimab. These receptor sequences come from an adult with an advanced solid tumor such as melanoma, head and neck, liver or kidney cancer.

V is TRBV5-6 and J is TRBJ1-3; D gene unclear. Germline CDR1 reads SGHDT; CDR2 reads YYEEEE. The V end was cut by 3 bases, the J end by 0 bases, with 7 bases between. The CDR3 totals 14 residues. As DNA, the CDR3 is TGTGCCAGCAGCTCTAGGACCTCTGGAAACACCATATATTTT. Translated, it gives CASSSRTSGNTIYF.

This rearrangement joins TRBV4-1 to TRBJ2-2, with D possibly being TRBD1 or TRBD2 (5 bases each). The CDR3 is 16 amino acids. CDR1 and CDR2 from the germline V gene are MGHRA and YSYEKL. Trimming shortened V by 6 bases and J by 6 bases, and 20 bases separated the two germline ends. In DNA form, the CDR3 reads TGCGCCAGCAGTCCGAACCGGGACCTTCAGGCCGGGGAGCTGTTTTTT. Amino acid sequence: CASSPNRDLQAGELFF.

The J gene is TRBJ2-5, the V gene TRBV19; D perhaps matches TRBD1 (5 bases). Germline CDR1 is LNHDA and CDR2 is SQIVND (reference sequence). V was clipped by 5 bases and J by 5 bases, with 12 bases between them. The CDR3 sequence is 13 residues long. CDR3 sequence (DNA): TGTGCCAGTAGTGAACAGGTCCGCGAGACCCAGTACTTC. Its protein is CASSEQVRETQYF. Using reference TRBV19 and TRBJ2-5 for the parts outside the CDR3, the full variable domain is DGGITQSPKYLFRKEGQNVTLSCEQNLNHDAMYWYRQDPGQGLRLIYYSQIVNDFQKGDIAEGYSVSREKKESFPLTVTSAQKNPTAFYLCASSEQVRETQYFGPGTRLLVL.

CDR3: CASSTLDRTNTEAFF. The CDR3 region has the DNA TGTGCCAGTAGTACCCTGGACAGGACTAACACTGAAGCTTTCTTT. The chain employs TRBV19 and TRBJ1-1; 7 bases fit TRBD1. J was trimmed by 2 bases and V by 4 bases; bases with no gene match: 7. Germline CDR1 and CDR2: LNHDA and SQIVND (reference sequence). The CDR3 has 15 amino acids.

The chain links TRBV15 to TRBJ1-1, with a weak D call TRBD1 (5 bases). This CDR3 region has 13 residues. V was shortened by 4 bases and J by 4 bases, with 10 bases between the two germline ends. Germline lookup yields CDR1 LNHNV and CDR2 YYDKDF (reference sequence). CDR3 nucleotides: TGTGCCACCAGCATCCAGGGTGCCACTGAAGCTTTCTTT. This codes for CATSIQGATEAFF.

The rearrangement uses TRBV7-6 and TRBJ1-5; D possibly corresponds to TRBD1 (5 bases). Per the germline V gene, CDR1 is SGHVS and CDR2 is FNYEAQ. Trimming left V 5 bases short and J 9 bases short, with 11 bases between. The CDR3 extends over 12 amino acids. The chain's CDR3 is CASSLPGGPQHF. The CDR3 DNA follows: TGTGCCAGCAGCCTCCCCGGGGGGCCCCAGCATTTT. The entire variable domain, with the rest obtained from reference TRBV7-6 and TRBJ1-5, is as follows: GAGVSQSPRYKVTKRGQDVALRCDPISGHVSLYWYRQALGQGPEFLTYFNYEAQQDKSGLPNDRFSAERPEGSISTLTIQRTEQRDSAMYRCASSLPGGPQHFGDGTRLSIL.

V and J are TRBV27 and TRBJ1-2; D remains ambiguous. CDR3 length: 11 amino acids. Trimming removed 10 bases at V and 1 base at J, with 7 bases between. Germline V CDR1 and CDR2: MNHEY, SMNVEV (reference sequence). CDR3 coding DNA: TGTGCCACCGGACTTAACTATGGCTACACCTTC. This sequence encodes CATGLNYGYTF.

The V gene is TRBV5-1, the J gene TRBJ1-1, with a possible D match to TRBD1 (6 bases). CDR1 is SGHRS and CDR2 is YFSETQ in the germline V gene. The CDR3 is made up of 12 amino acids. V lost 0 bases to trimming and J lost 9 bases, with 9 bases between them. The CDR3 reads CASSLEGDKAFF. In DNA form, the CDR3 reads TGCGCCAGCAGCTTGGAAGGGGACAAAGCTTTCTTT.

This chain links TRBV10-3 with TRBJ2-7, with D maybe TRBD2 (6 bases). The CDR3 totals 15 residues. V was clipped by 4 bases and J by 3 bases, with 16 bases between them. From germline, CDR1 is ENHRY and CDR2 SYGVKD. CDR3 region: CAISGKGDLGYEQYF. The CDR3 DNA follows: TGTGCCATCAGTGGAAAAGGGGACTTGGGCTACGAGCAGTACTTC.

CDR3 DNA: TGTGCCAGCAGCTCCAGAGGGTCGGGAACCTACGAGCAGTACTTC. Amino acids: CASSSRGSGTYEQYF. The chain combines TRBV5-4 with TRBJ2-5, with a possible D match to TRBD2 (5 bases). The end of the DNA is better explained by TRBJ2-7, so the J call may be wrong. The CDR3 runs to 15 residues. Germline loops: CDR1 SGHNT, CDR2 YYREEE (reference sequence).

The chain links TRBV18 to TRBJ2-6, with TRBD1 matching over 8 bases. This CDR3 is 18 amino acids long. The V gene's germline CDR1 is KGHSH and CDR2 LQKENI. V shed 4 bases, J shed 0 bases, and the junction held 8 bases outside the gene matches. In DNA, the CDR3 is TGTGCCAGCTCACTAAACAGGGGGTTAGGCTCTGGGGCCAACGTCCTGACTTTC. It translates to CASSLNRGLGSGANVLTF.

The V call is TRBV7-6, the J call TRBJ2-1; TRBD2 matches at 7 bases. The CDR3 has 16 amino acids. The V segment lost 5 bases and the J segment 10 bases; nucleotides outside the gene matches: 17. Germline CDR1 and CDR2: SGHVS and FNYEAQ. The CDR3 region has the DNA TGTGCCAGCAGCGGCACTAGTGGGGGGGGGTTGAAAGAGCAGTTCTTC. Its protein is CASSGTSGGGLKEQFF.

This clone showed up just a few times. The chain joins TRBV5-5 to TRBJ2-5, with 8 nucleotides matching TRBD1. Germline trimming cut 4 bases from V and 5 bases from J; bases unmatched to any gene: 10. The CDR3 consists of 15 residues. Germline assignment: CDR1 SGHKS and CDR2 YYEKEE (reference sequence). CDR3 in amino acids: CASSINRGSEETQYF. Here the CDR3 DNA reads TGTGCCAGCAGCATTAACAGGGGGTCGGAGGAGACCCAGTACTTC.

This rearrangement joins TRBV7-9 to TRBJ1-1; D gene uncertain. This CDR3 contains 10 residues. The germline V and J ends were trimmed by 0 bases and 10 bases, with 3 bases remaining between them. Germline CDR1 and CDR2: SEHNR and FQNEAQ (reference sequence). The CDR3 protein is CASSLAGAFF. The CDR3 DNA reads TGTGCCAGCAGCTTAGCGGGAGCTTTCTTT.